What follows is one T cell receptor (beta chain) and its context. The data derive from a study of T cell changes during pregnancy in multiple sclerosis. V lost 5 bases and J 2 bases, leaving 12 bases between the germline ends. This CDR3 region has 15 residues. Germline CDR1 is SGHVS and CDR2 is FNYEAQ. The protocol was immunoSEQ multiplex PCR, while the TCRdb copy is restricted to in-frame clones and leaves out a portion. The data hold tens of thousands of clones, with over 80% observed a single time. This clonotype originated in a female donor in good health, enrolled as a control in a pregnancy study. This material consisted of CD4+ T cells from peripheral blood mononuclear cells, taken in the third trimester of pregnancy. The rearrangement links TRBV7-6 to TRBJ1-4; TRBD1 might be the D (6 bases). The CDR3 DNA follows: TGTGCCAGCAGCGCTACAGGGATCACTAATGAAAAACTGTTTTTT. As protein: CASSATGITNEKLFF.